The 30 T cell receptor beta chains listed next were all sequenced from one sample in a study of spatial heterogeneity in lung cancer. Via MiXCR, TCRdb re-called the 5' RACE reads, giving one row per CDR3 protein. The sample records about 50,000 distinct CDR3 sequences, less than 9% being singletons. As to time point: blood at routine non-recurrence follow-up after resection. Researchers sequenced whole RNA taken from tumor, nontumor lung or frozen PBMC without sorting. The source was PBMCs, collected at follow-up. These receptors came from a female donor with early-stage non-small cell lung cancer.

This clonotype was picked up a small number of times. The J gene is TRBJ1-5, the V gene TRBV28, with 7 nucleotides matching TRBD1. J was trimmed by 7 bases and V by 5 bases; bases with no gene match: 8. The CDR3 has 14 amino acids. Germline lookup yields CDR1 MDHEN and CDR2 SYDVKM. The CDR3 DNA is TGTGCCAGCAGTCAGACAGGGAGGGAGCAGCCCCAGCATTTT. This encodes CASSQTGREQPQHF.

Details on this clonotype: Sequence at one end of the junction differs from germline and may be a read error. The V and J genes are TRBV28 and TRBJ2-7; D is unclear. The length of the CDR3 is 16 residues. Germline CDR1 reads MDHEN; CDR2 reads SYDVKM. The CDR3 protein is CANSLVADYWPYEQYF. CDR3 bases: TGTGCCAACAGTTTGGTTGCAGATTACTGGCCCTACGAGCAGTACTTC.

This chain connects TRBV6-6 to TRBJ1-5; the match to TRBD1 covers 9 bases. The CDR3 loop spans 18 amino acids. V lost 0 bases and J lost 5; bases outside the gene matches: 11. The germline V gene has CDR1 MNHNY and CDR2 SVGAGI (reference sequence). The CDR3 nucleotides are TGTGCCAGCAGTTACTCGCGACAGGGGGGCGACCGAGATCAGCCCCAGCATTTT. Its protein is CASSYSRQGGDRDQPQHF.

This clonotype appeared many times. This chain uses TRBV11-2 with TRBJ2-5; D is undetermined. CDR3 length: 13 amino acids. V was cut by 1 base and J by 6 bases, with 9 bases left in between. Germline-derived CDR1 and CDR2 are SGHAT and FQNNGV. The CDR3 DNA reads as TGTGCCAGCAGCTTAGGGGCGGACCAGACCCAGTACTTC. It specifies CASSLGADQTQYF.

The table lists this clonotype with many counts. For the CDR3, the DNA is TGCAGCCTGTGGGATTCTATCAAGACCCAGTACTTC. Translation: CSLWDSIKTQYF. The chain links TRBV29-1 to TRBJ2-5; D unresolved. The length of the CDR3 is 12 residues. The ends were cut back, 8 bases at V and 6 bases at J, with 16 bases in the middle. Germline assignment: CDR1 SQVTM and CDR2 ANQGSEA.

This clonotype has a count of ten or more. The chain employs TRBV3-1 and TRBJ2-7; weak D call: TRBD1 (6 bases). CDR3 length equals 14 residues. V was shortened by 5 bases and J by 12 bases, with 23 bases between the two germline ends. Germline CDR1 and CDR2: LGHDT and YNNKEL (reference sequence). The CDR3 loop reads CASSYNSGTPQPYF. As DNA, the CDR3 is TGTGCCAGCAGCTACAATTCCGGGACACCTCAACCGTACTTC.

This clonotype showed up just a few times. The CDR3: CASSPRGKNDGEAFF. The CDR3 DNA follows: TGTGCCAGCTCACCAAGAGGGAAGAACGATGGTGAAGCTTTCTTT. This chain links TRBV18 with TRBJ1-1; D remains unclear. Between the trimmed V and J ends, which lost 2 bases and 7 bases, there was a span of 17 bases. Looked up from germline, CDR1 is KGHSH and CDR2 is LQKENI. The CDR3 runs to 15 residues. Supplemented by reference TRBV18 and TRBJ1-1, the full variable domain reads NAGVMQNPRHLVRRRGQEARLRCSPMKGHSHVYWYRQLPEEGLKFMVYLQKENIIDESGMPKERFSAEFPKEGPSILRIQQVVRGDSAAYFCASSPRGKNDGEAFFGQGTRLTVV.

This clonotype was observed many times. This chain uses TRBV14 with TRBJ2-1; D gene uncertain. The V gene's germline CDR1 is SGHDN and CDR2 FVKESK. The CDR3 covers 14 residues. V was clipped by 6 bases and J by 1 base, with 10 bases between them. The CDR3 reads CASSRPGSYNEQFF. The CDR3 DNA is TGTGCCAGCAGTCGCCCAGGATCCTACAATGAGCAGTTCTTC.

The chain couples TRBV5-6 to TRBJ2-7, with D possibly being TRBD2 (5 bases). This CDR3 is built from 13 residues. Trimming removed 0 bases from V and 2 bases from J, with 6 bases in between. CDR1 and CDR2 (germline): SGHDT, YYEEEE. The CDR3 reads CASSLAGTYEQYF. The CDR3 nucleotides read TGTGCCAGCAGCTTGGCCGGGACCTACGAGCAGTACTTC.

This clonotype was found many times. This sequence joins TRBV12-3 or TRBV12-4 and TRBJ1-5, with 10 bases fitting TRBD1. V dropped 7 bases and J dropped 5; count of bases not matched to a gene: 8. CDR3 length equals 15 residues. In DNA, the CDR3 is TGTGCCAGCACCTTCGACAGGGGGCCGGATCAGCCCCAGCATTTT. This gives the protein CASTFDRGPDQPQHF.

This clonotype was counted ten times or more. V is TRBV2 and J is TRBJ2-3; a possible D gene is TRBD2 (5 bases). Germline V gives CDR1 SNHLY, CDR2 FYNNEI. Trimming removed 8 bases from V and 8 bases from J, with 17 bases in between. This CDR3 region has 13 residues. CDR3 residues: CASSTTPPGTQYF. CDR3 sequence (DNA): TGTGCCAGCTCGACTACCCCACCCGGTACGCAGTATTTT.

This clonotype showed up many times. J is TRBJ1-3 and V is TRBV3-1; TRBD1 matches 8 bases. Germline lookup yields CDR1 LGHDT and CDR2 YNNKEL (reference sequence). The J segment lost 12 bases and the V segment lost 3 bases, leaving 4 bases of the junction unmatched. The CDR3 contains 12 residues. The CDR3 here is CASSHQDRDIYF. The CDR3 DNA reads as TGTGCCAGCAGCCATCAGGACAGGGACATATATTTT.

CDR3 in DNA: TGCGCCAGCACTACAACAGGGGTCGGAGACACAGATACGCAGTATTTT. Amino acid sequence: CASTTTGVGDTDTQYF. The rearrangement joins TRBV5-1 to TRBJ2-3, with 7 bases aligning to TRBD1. CDR3 length: 16 residues. The germline V gene has CDR1 SGHRS and CDR2 YFSETQ. Losses at the gene ends were 6 bases for V and 2 bases for J; bases not matched to a gene: 12.

At least ten counts were recorded for this clonotype. The chain carries TRBV24-1 and TRBJ1-1; 9 bases map to TRBD1. The CDR3 is 13 amino acids. V was clipped by 9 bases and J by 5 bases; unmatched bases: 6. The germline V gene has CDR1 KGHDR and CDR2 SFDVKD. CDR3 sequence: CATSTGGGTEAFF. CDR3 sequence (DNA): TGTGCCACCTCGACAGGGGGAGGGACTGAAGCTTTCTTT.

V gene TRBV12-3 or TRBV12-4 combines with J gene TRBJ1-2; D ambiguous. Trimming stripped 3 bases from V and 4 bases from J, with 21 bases between. The CDR3 runs 17 residues. CDR3 coding DNA: TGTGCCAGCAGTTTTTGGAAGCCCCAAGCCGTATCCTATGGCTACACCTTC. Amino acids: CASSFWKPQAVSYGYTF.

The chain employs TRBV20-1 and TRBJ2-3, with a tentative D call TRBD2 (6 bases). This CDR3 spans 11 amino acids. With 6 bases removed from V and 11 bases from J, the gap between germline ends came to 15 bases. Germline CDR1 and CDR2: DFQATT and SNEGSKA (reference sequence). CDR3 amino acids: CSAHWGERQYF. The CDR3 DNA reads TGCAGTGCACACTGGGGGGAAAGGCAGTATTTT.

This clonotype was detected many times. The gene calls are TRBV29-1 and TRBJ2-1; 16 bases are shared with TRBD2. The V and J ends lost 5 bases and 13 bases, in that order; junction bases with no gene match: 5. The CDR3 is 13 residues long. Germline assignment: CDR1 SQVTM and CDR2 ANQGSEA. This chain's CDR3 is CSVPGTSGGAQFF. The CDR3 region has the DNA TGCAGCGTTCCAGGGACTAGCGGGGGGGCACAGTTCTTC.

This clonotype has only a few counts. This sequence joins TRBV6-6 and TRBJ2-4, with TRBD2 as a possible D gene (6 bases). V was trimmed by 4 bases and J by 6 bases, leaving 16 bases between them. CDR1 and CDR2 (germline): MNHNY, SVGAGI (reference sequence). This CDR3 has 15 amino acids. CDR3 DNA: TGTGCCAGCAGTTCGGGCGGAGGGCGGCCAAACATTCAGTACTTC. This encodes CASSSGGGRPNIQYF.

The chain couples TRBV5-1 to TRBJ1-5; D not resolved. Looked up from germline, CDR1 is SGHRS and CDR2 is YFSETQ. The CDR3 runs to 15 residues. V lost 0 bases and J lost 0, with 7 bases in between. CDR3 coding DNA: TGCGCCAGCAGCTTGGCCCCGAATAGCAATCAGCCCCAGCATTTT. Its translation is CASSLAPNSNQPQHF.

This clonotype has more than one count but fewer than ten. This chain connects TRBV20-1 to TRBJ2-3; 7 bases align to TRBD1. From germline, CDR1 is DFQATT and CDR2 SNEGSKA (reference sequence). V gave up 3 bases and J gave up 0 bases; unmatched junction bases: 9. The CDR3 runs 16 residues. The CDR3 coding sequence is TGCAGTGCTAGGACAGGGTCATCCCATAGCACAGATACGCAGTATTTT. This sequence encodes CSARTGSSHSTDTQYF.

In its sample, this clonotype was seen a few times. The chain couples TRBV2 to TRBJ2-5; D gene uncertain. Trimming cost V 8 bases and J 8 bases, with 21 bases left between them. CDR3 size: 14 residues. Per germline, CDR1 SNHLY and CDR2 FYNNEI. The DNA of the CDR3 is TGTGCCAGCCTTAGGACCGTATCCCAAGGAACCCAGTACTTC. This sequence encodes CASLRTVSQGTQYF.

This clonotype was seen ten or more times. The chain employs TRBV27 and TRBJ2-7, with TRBD2 matching 11 bases. This CDR3 has 14 residues. V lost 5 bases and J lost 5; bases outside the gene matches: 5. The germline V gene has CDR1 MNHEY and CDR2 SMNVEV (reference sequence). In DNA form, the CDR3 reads TGTGCCAGCAGTACTAGCGGGGGTCGACACGAGCAGTACTTC. Its translation is CASSTSGGRHEQYF.

In this sample, this clonotype turned up many times. This chain uses TRBV5-1 with TRBJ2-3, with 11 positions matching TRBD2. The germline CDR1 and CDR2 sequences are SGHRS and YFSETQ. CDR3 length: 16 amino acids. After removal of 3 bases from V and 3 bases from J, the junction contained 6 bases not matched to a gene. CDR3 nucleotide sequence: TGCGCCAGCAGCTCCACTAGCGGGGGAGCTACAGATACGCAGTATTTT. This gives the protein CASSSTSGGATDTQYF.

The sample holds many counts of this clonotype. The chain uses TRBV6-2 or TRBV6-3 and TRBJ1-1, with a weak D call TRBD1 (6 bases). CDR3 length equals 16 residues. V lost 0 bases, J lost 9 bases, and 20 bases lay in between. CDR1 is MNHEY and CDR2 is SVGEGT in the germline V gene. CDR3 sequence reads: CASSYSKGLGGRKAFF. The CDR3 coding sequence is TGTGCCAGCAGTTACTCGAAGGGCCTAGGGGGAAGGAAAGCTTTCTTT.

This clonotype was seen repeatedly, ten times or more. This rearrangement joins TRBV29-1 to TRBJ2-3; either TRBD1 or TRBD2 may fit D (5 bases each). V was cut by 4 bases and J by 1 base, with 6 bases left in between. Germline V gives CDR1 SQVTM, CDR2 ANQGSEA. The CDR3 loop spans 12 amino acids. The CDR3 region has the DNA TGCAGCGTTGTGGGGGGCACAGATACGCAGTATTTT. Protein sequence: CSVVGGTDTQYF.

V gene TRBV3-1 combines with J gene TRBJ2-2; TRBD1 matches at 8 bases. The V gene end was trimmed by 1 base and the J gene end by 6 bases; junction bases not matched to a gene: 1. There are 14 residues in the CDR3. The V gene's germline CDR1 is LGHDT and CDR2 YNNKEL (reference sequence). The CDR3 DNA reads as TGTGCCAGCAGCCAAGCAGGGGGCCCCGGGGAGCTGTTTTTT. This sequence encodes CASSQAGGPGELFF.

This clonotype was picked up many times. The V gene is TRBV24-1, the J gene TRBJ2-3, with 8 positions matching TRBD2. CDR1 KGHDR and CDR2 SFDVKD come from the germline V gene. The CDR3 totals 16 residues. J gave up 2 bases and V 6 bases, and 9 bases lay outside the gene matches. For the CDR3, the DNA is TGTGCCACCAGTCTCGGGGGGGCCGGACTCACAGATACGCAGTATTTT. Encoded protein: CATSLGGAGLTDTQYF.

Only a few counts were recorded for this clonotype. The gene calls are TRBV20-1 and TRBJ2-3, with D hard to call. The CDR3 length is 15 residues. V was trimmed by 0 bases and J by 0 bases, leaving 10 bases between them. The germline V gene has CDR1 DFQATT and CDR2 SNEGSKA (reference sequence). CDR3 protein: CSARDPALSTDTQYF. The DNA of the CDR3 is TGCAGTGCTAGAGATCCAGCGCTGAGCACAGATACGCAGTATTTT.

This chain connects TRBV3-1 to TRBJ2-2, with 10 bases identical to TRBD2. Germline V CDR1 and CDR2: LGHDT, YNNKEL (reference sequence). V dropped 4 bases and J dropped 4; count of bases not matched to a gene: 6. This CDR3 contains 16 residues. The CDR3 spells CASSPLAGELTGELFF. As DNA, the CDR3 is TGTGCCAGCAGCCCGCTAGCGGGGGAACTCACCGGGGAGCTGTTTTTT.

This clonotype was picked up many times. This chain connects TRBV11-3 to TRBJ1-3, with D maybe TRBD1 (5 bases). Trimming pared 5 bases from V and 8 bases from J, leaving 13 bases between. Germline V lookup: CDR1 SGHNT, CDR2 YENEEA. This CDR3 has 13 residues. CDR3 residues: CASSTDKMDTIYF. The CDR3 DNA sequence: TGTGCCAGCAGCACGGACAAGATGGACACCATATATTTT. The full variable domain, rest sourced from reference TRBV11-3 and TRBJ1-3, is EAGVVQSPRYKIIEKKQPVAFWCNPISGHNTLYWYLQNLGQGPELLIRYENEEAVDDSQLPKDRFSAERLKGVDSTLKIQPAELGDSAVYLCASSTDKMDTIYFGEGSWLTVV.